This T cell receptor (beta chain) originates from a study of control samples from healthy donors and cancer patients. This CDR3 is 14 amino acids long. Losses at the gene ends were 0 bases for V and 10 bases for J; bases not matched to a gene: 7. Germline CDR1 reads SGHAT; CDR2 reads FQNNGV. Profiling relied on immunoSEQ multiplex PCR, and the TCRdb table lists in-frame clones only, not all of them. The sample carries 80,000 to 100,000 clones, 79% recorded once. The TCR sequence derives from a woman aged 25 to 39 in good health. The chain couples TRBV11-2 to TRBJ2-3; 7 bases are shared with TRBD2. Sequencing input: blood. CDR3 protein: CASSLDGVGRAQYF. DNA of the CDR3: TGTGCCAGCAGCTTAGACGGGGTAGGGAGGGCGCAGTATTTT.